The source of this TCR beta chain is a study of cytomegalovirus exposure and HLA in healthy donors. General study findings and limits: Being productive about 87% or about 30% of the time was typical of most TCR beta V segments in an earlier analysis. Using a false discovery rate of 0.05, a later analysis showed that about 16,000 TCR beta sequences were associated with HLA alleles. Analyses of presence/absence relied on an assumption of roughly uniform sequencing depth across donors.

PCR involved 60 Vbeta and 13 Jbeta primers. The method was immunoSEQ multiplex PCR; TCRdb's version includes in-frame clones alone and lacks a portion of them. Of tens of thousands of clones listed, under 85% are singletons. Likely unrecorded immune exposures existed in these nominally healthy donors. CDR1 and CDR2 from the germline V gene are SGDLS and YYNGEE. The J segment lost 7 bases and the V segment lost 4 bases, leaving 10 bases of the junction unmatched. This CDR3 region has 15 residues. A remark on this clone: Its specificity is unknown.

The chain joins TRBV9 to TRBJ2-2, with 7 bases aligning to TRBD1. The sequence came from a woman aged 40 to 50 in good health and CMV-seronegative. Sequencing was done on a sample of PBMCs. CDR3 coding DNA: TGTGCCAGCAGCATTAGACAGGGAACGGGCGGGGAGCTGTTTTTT. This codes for CASSIRQGTGGELFF.